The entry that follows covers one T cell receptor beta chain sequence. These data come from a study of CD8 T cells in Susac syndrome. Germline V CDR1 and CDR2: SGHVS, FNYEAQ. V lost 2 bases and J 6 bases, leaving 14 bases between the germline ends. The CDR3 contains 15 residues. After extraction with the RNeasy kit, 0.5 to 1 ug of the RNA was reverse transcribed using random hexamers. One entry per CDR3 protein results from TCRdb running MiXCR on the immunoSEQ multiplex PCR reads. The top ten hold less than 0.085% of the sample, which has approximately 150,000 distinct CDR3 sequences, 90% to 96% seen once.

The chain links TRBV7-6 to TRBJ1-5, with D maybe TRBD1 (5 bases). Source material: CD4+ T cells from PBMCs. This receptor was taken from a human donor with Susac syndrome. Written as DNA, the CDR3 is TGTGCCAGCAGCTTATCGGGGGGAAACGGTCAGCCCCAGCATTTT. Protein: CASSLSGGNGQPQHF.